The next 4 T cell receptor beta chains were all read from a single sample in a study of T cell changes during pregnancy in multiple sclerosis. Profiling relied on immunoSEQ multiplex PCR, and the TCRdb table lists in-frame clones only, not all of them. Altogether around 60,000 clones are present, more than 80% being singletons, with the ten largest covering about 0.49%. This sample comprised CD4+ T cells from peripheral blood mononuclear cells, obtained after pregnancy. The receptors come from a female donor in good health, enrolled as a control in a pregnancy study.

This chain joins TRBV2 and TRBJ1-6; 9 bases align to TRBD1. Germline V gives CDR1 SNHLY, CDR2 FYNNEI. With 6 bases clipped from V and 9 bases from J, the junction kept 9 bases outside the gene matches. The CDR3 has 15 amino acids. For the CDR3, the DNA is TGTGCCAGCAGCGCTGTTGACAGGGGGAGTTCACCCCTCCACTTT. Amino acid sequence: CASSAVDRGSSPLHF.

CDR3 sequence reads: CASSPSTSGIYNEQFF. In DNA, the CDR3 is TGTGCCAGCTCACCTTCAACTAGCGGGATCTACAATGAGCAGTTCTTC. The gene calls are TRBV18 and TRBJ2-1; the match to TRBD2 covers 10 bases. The V and J ends lost 3 bases and 3 bases, in that order; junction bases with no gene match: 5. Germline assignment: CDR1 KGHSH and CDR2 LQKENI. There are 16 residues in the CDR3.

The chain recombines TRBV6-6 with TRBJ1-2; D perhaps matches TRBD1 (5 bases). V lost 2 bases and J lost 7, with 11 bases in between. The CDR3 length is 13 residues. Per the germline V gene, CDR1 is MNHNY and CDR2 is SVGAGI (reference sequence). The CDR3 DNA sequence: TGTGCCAGCAGTTACAAGGACATCTCTGGCTACACCTTC. Residues: CASSYKDISGYTF.

This clone has more than one count but fewer than ten. This chain uses TRBV11-2 with TRBJ1-5, with D unclear. This CDR3 contains 13 residues. Germline lookup yields CDR1 SGHAT and CDR2 FQNNGV. V was pared by 2 bases and J by 2 bases, with 4 bases between. The DNA of the CDR3 is TGTGCCAGCAGCTTAAGCGGCAATCAGCCCCAGCATTTT. It codes for CASSLSGNQPQHF.